The present T cell receptor beta chain was sequenced within a study of cytomegalovirus exposure and HLA in healthy donors (dated by TCRdb to the late 2010s). General notes on the study: An earlier analysis of approximately 640 of the donors reported approximately 290 Gb of sequence data and about 100 million unique TCR beta sequences from about 179 million T cells. An early release that covered roughly 600 HLA-typed donors contained around 330 gigabases of sequencing data and tens of millions of unique TCR sequences. Of the 350 to 450 genotyped donors, over 70% fell in the genetic ancestry cluster associated with self-reported Caucasian donors. The study aimed to test whether cataloging public T cell receptors could reveal signatures of past pathogen exposure. The T cell repertoires of under 750 subjects were profiled by immunosequencing and related to cytomegalovirus serostatus. In addition to the first cohort of 666 subjects, a separate validation cohort of 120 different subjects was used. To predict cytomegalovirus infection status, the study combined high-throughput TCR immunosequencing, statistical association of individual TCRs with disease status, and machine learning. To study patterns of TCR occurrence, a later analysis re-analyzed previously published TCR beta repertoires from 666 donors and added high-resolution HLA genotyping. Rather than using new phenotypic data, the later analysis identified candidate immune exposures from TCR beta sequences and from how often those sequences occurred across donors. An earlier analysis of roughly 600 of the donors used high-throughput TCR beta sequencing to judge whether each TCR beta V gene segment behaved as functional or pseudogenic. Donor age, sex, ethnicity and CMV serostatus were compiled alongside the repertoire data. In a later genetic analysis, genome-wide SNP genotypes for about 65% of the roughly 670 donors were used, and that subset was treated as a discovery cohort. All discovery cohort repertoires had been generated using a single sequencing platform. Class I and class II HLA loci were covered by the typing at four-digit resolution. Typing coverage differed by locus: A, B, C, DRB1 and DQB1 were typed in about 629-630 donors, DQA1 in about 510, DPA1 in around 610, and DPB1 in just under 490. Because of strong linkage in the cohort, roughly five DR-DQ haplotypes were treated as single units for association and clustering. On average, over 200,000 unique TCR beta nucleotide sequences were sequenced per donor among more than 350 genotyped donors of the cohort, with approximately 18% of those sequences being non-productive.

The cohort was made up of 650 to 700 healthy bone marrow donors. Cohort members were all nominally healthy when sampled, although unrecorded immune exposures were likely present. The donor tested CMV seronegative and was one of the 352 seronegative cohort members. A peripheral blood sample was collected from each donor, and TCR beta sequencing was performed on peripheral blood mononuclear cells. The Qiagen DNeasy Blood Extraction Kit was used to extract genomic DNA from the blood cell samples. The library was generated by the immunoSEQ multiplex PCR assay. For the multiplex PCR, a mixture combining 60 forward primers for TCR Vbeta segments and 13 reverse primers for TCR Jbeta segments was used. A multiplex PCR assay on genomic DNA amplified the CDR3 region of rearranged TCR beta genes. Amplified TCR beta libraries were sequenced as 87-base-pair reads on the Illumina HiSeq System. The original pipeline was this. A later analysis tallied approximately 87 million unique TCR beta chains across the 666 repertoires, and 10 million to 11 million of those chains were shared by two or more donors. A nearest-neighbor algorithm error-corrected the raw reads and collapsed the reads into unique sequences, merging closely related sequences to remove PCR and sequencing errors. V, D and J gene segments were assigned by aligning CDR3 sequences to IMGT reference sequences. Each retained sequence needed at least a six-nucleotide match to both a V gene segment and a J gene segment. Rearrangements were called productive when the CDR3 lacked stop codons and stayed in frame with V and J; all others were non-productive. Following IMGT convention, CDR3 was defined as the stretch from the second conserved V-encoded cysteine up to the conserved J-encoded phenylalanine. In an earlier analysis of roughly 580 of the donors, sequences lacking an unambiguous match to a single V gene segment were excluded. An earlier analysis of some 500 of the donors classified V segments as functional when productive rearrangements were above 56.7% and as segregating when the standard deviation between donors was above 5%. A statistical classification framework was built for diagnosing cytomegalovirus status from the catalog of TCR beta chain sequences. A later analysis assigned V and J genes by comparing TCR nucleotide sequences with IMGT/GENE-DB human TR gene sequences. The TCRdist pipeline was used in a later analysis to assign CDR3 sequences and most-parsimonious VDJ recombination scenarios. In a later analysis, each TCR beta chain was defined by its CDR3 amino acid sequence together with its V-gene family, and reads without a unique V-gene family were excluded. A later analysis removed 500 to 650 highly shared, low-generation-probability nucleotide sequences to deal with suspected cross-contamination and a sequencing artifact. In a later analysis, a clonal expansion index for each public chain was calculated from normalized within-repertoire ranks of inferred template counts. In a later analysis, generation probabilities were computed using a VDJ recombination model fitted to out-of-frame rearrangements, and the results were checked against IGoR. In a later analysis, TCR-TCR, TCR-HLA and TCR-CMV co-occurrence was scored with hypergeometric tests, and a repertoire-size bias correction was applied to TCR pairs. To estimate false discovery rates, a later analysis permuted the HLA or CMV assignments 20 times. In a later analysis, co-occurring TCRs were grouped using DBSCAN, and TCRdist sequence similarity was added for clustering within HLA-allele-positive subsets. For co-occurrence clustering, repertoires with fewer than 30,000 or more than 120,000 public chains were excluded, along with five or six repertoires with anomalous nucleotide sharing. TCRdb carries this immuneACCESS record with in-frame sequences only. Its versions omit some clonotypes, under half of them owing to an unresolved V gene in the studies checked, with the rest unexplained. The DNA gave D and trimming, while V, J and clone size come from that table. This sample has about 130,000 clones in its table, and around 80% of those were observed once. The ten most abundant clones make up approximately 2% of the sample.

Regarding this clone: Its binding antigen is unknown. No qualities accompany the bases; no much larger clone lies one base away.

CDR1 is given as LGHNA and CDR2 as YNFKEQ, both from the germline V gene. Spanning cysteine to phenylalanine, the CDR3 consists of 15 amino acids. Only the CDR3 DNA is retained, 45 bases long and in frame from the first base. A distance of 13 bases separates the germline ends of V and J, which lose 8 bases and 0 bases respectively. The full study reports these points: The study gave a list of under 200 TCR beta chains associated with cytomegalovirus. In this cohort, only TCR beta chains were sequenced, and detectable features were limited by the absence of alpha or paired-chain data. A few of the identified cytomegalovirus-associated TCR beta chains were confirmed in vitro to be specific for cytomegalovirus antigens. A further reported finding was that TCR beta sequences accurately predicted the HLA-A and HLA-B alleles for most subjects in the first cohort. Compared with equally common non-associated chains, HLA-associated TCR beta chains in a later analysis were more clonally expanded and had lower generation probabilities. Cytomegalovirus status was reported to be diagnosed by the classifier with high specificity and sensitivity in both the original and validation cohorts. CMV serostatus was the only immune exposure information available for the cohort. Assigning TCR associations to individual alleles was difficult when HLA alleles, especially DR and DQ, strongly co-occurred. Presence/absence analyses assumed roughly uniform sequencing depth across donors, an assumption that may not hold. In a later analysis, the rate of TCR association differed among HLA loci, with DRB1 alleles having the most associated TCRs and HLA-C alleles having the fewest. A later analysis found that most CMV-associated TCR beta chains appeared HLA-restricted, with HLA associations seemingly driven largely by CMV exposure. A cluster of highly shared sequence variants was judged likely to be a technical artifact of the sequencing pipeline. Linkage disequilibrium might explain the correlated functional status among segregating V segments, but an unknown experimental factor could not be ruled out. In a later analysis, several top co-occurrence clusters were reported to appear linked to parvovirus B19, influenza, CMV and Epstein-Barr virus. In a later genetic analysis, fewer N-insertions in productive TCRs were reported among donors in an Asian-associated ancestry cluster than the approximately 710-donor mean. The 87-base-pair reads could not distinguish some IMGT-functional V segments, including TRBV6-2 and TRBV6-3, so those segments were excluded. Broadly in line with IMGT annotations, most TCR beta V segments showed up in productive rearrangements about 90% or about 30% of the time in an earlier analysis of around 600 of the donors. In a later genetic analysis, a missense DCLRE1C variant was associated with V-gene and J-gene trimming of TCR beta chains, and the association was replicated in an independent cohort. Across donors, most TCR sequences were observed very rarely, whereas some public TCRs were present in many individuals. The earlier analysis of approximately 560 of the donors excluded around 17 rarely observed V segments, including chromosome 9 orphons, because counts were too low. HLA typing was unavailable for some donors at each locus, so association tests used only the typed subset. It was suggested by the authors that the approach could potentially be generalized to other disease states and immunological phenotypes. A later analysis associated 15,000 or so TCR beta sequences with specific HLA alleles at a false discovery rate of 0.05.

Sequencing input: PBMCs. This clonotype originated in a man between 18 and 35 years old in good health and CMV-seronegative. This chain joins TRBV4-2 to TRBJ2-2, and the D gene may be TRBD2, 5 bases matching. The CDR3 region: CASGVGDANTGELFF. The DNA sequence reads TGTGCCAGCGGAGTGGGAGACGCGAACACCGGGGAGCTGTTTTTT.